This passage covers 19 T cell receptor beta chains from one sample sequenced in a study of OX40 agonist ivuxolimab in advanced cancers. Some clones are missing from TCRdb's copy, which holds only in-frame ones; the method was immunoSEQ multiplex PCR. The profile shows roughly 15,000 clones, roughly 87% of them singletons. The sequences come from CD4+ or CD8+ T cells sorted from blood, collected in a trial of the OX40 agonist ivuxolimab. These receptors were taken from an adult with an advanced solid tumor such as melanoma, head and neck, liver or kidney cancer.

The rearrangement uses TRBV18 and TRBJ2-5; the D is unclear. CDR1 and CDR2 (germline): KGHSH, LQKENI. Trimming shortened V by 3 bases and J by 5 bases, and 13 bases separated the two germline ends. This CDR3 region has 14 residues. CDR3: CASSPMTSQETQYF. CDR3 in DNA: TGTGCCAGCTCACCCATGACCAGCCAGGAGACCCAGTACTTC.

The rearrangement uses TRBV4-1 and TRBJ1-2; D remains unclear. CDR1 is MGHRA and CDR2 is YSYEKL in the germline V gene. The CDR3 is 13 residues long. The V and J ends lost 4 bases and 8 bases respectively, with 14 bases between them. In nucleotides, the CDR3 is TGCGCCAGCAGCCGCGAGACTCCGGGAGGCTACACCTTC. This sequence encodes CASSRETPGGYTF.

The J gene is TRBJ2-2, the V gene TRBV4-1; TRBD2 matches 11 bases. This CDR3 comprises 17 residues. J gave up 0 bases and V 0 bases, and 0 bases lay outside the gene matches. Germline V gene lookup returns CDR1 MGHRA and CDR2 YSYEKL. The CDR3 DNA follows: TGCGCCAGCAGCCAAGAGGGACTAGCGGCGAACACCGGGGAGCTGTTTTTT. Translating gives CASSQEGLAANTGELFF.

The CDR3 loop is CASSYGRRGGYTF. The CDR3, as DNA: TGTGCCAGCAGTTATGGGAGGCGTGGAGGCTACACCTTC. The J gene is TRBJ1-2, the V gene TRBV27; D unresolved. Trimming took off 4 bases at V and 8 bases at J, with 14 bases between the two ends. In germline, CDR1 is MNHEY, CDR2 SMNVEV (reference sequence). The CDR3 totals 13 residues.

Within the sample, this clone is large. This specimen includes other DNA sequences encoding the same CDR3. V and J are TRBV7-3 and TRBJ2-3, with 10 bases aligning to TRBD2. Unmatched junction bases numbered 5, after V lost 5 bases and J lost 3 bases. The CDR3 extends over 15 amino acids. The germline gives CDR1 SGHTA, CDR2 FQGTGA. In nucleotides, the CDR3 is TGTGCCAGCAGCCCTGATAGCGGGGGGACAGATACGCAGTATTTT. As protein: CASSPDSGGTDTQYF.

This clone was seen just once. This chain uses TRBV19 with TRBJ2-1; D tentatively reads TRBD1 or TRBD2 (5 bases each). Looked up from germline, CDR1 is LNHDA and CDR2 is SQIVND (reference sequence). This CDR3 contains 16 residues. Trimming took off 4 bases at V and 0 bases at J, with 13 bases between the two ends. This chain's CDR3 is CASSTRGRSSYNEQFF. DNA for the CDR3: TGTGCCAGTAGTACTCGGGGCAGGAGCTCCTACAATGAGCAGTTCTTC.

The chain uses TRBV6-1 and TRBJ1-2; 7 bases match TRBD1. Germline lookup yields CDR1 MNHNS and CDR2 SASEGT. V lost 2 bases and J lost 6; bases outside the gene matches: 9. The CDR3 is 15 amino acids. The CDR3 DNA follows: TGTGCCAGCAGTGAACGCCCCTCGACAGGGCATGGCTACACCTTC. This encodes CASSERPSTGHGYTF.

V and J are TRBV7-9 and TRBJ2-2, with 8 bases lining up with TRBD2. CDR3 length: 13 residues. J lost 5 bases, V lost 8 bases, and 4 bases had no gene match. The germline V gene has CDR1 SEHNR and CDR2 FQNEAQ (reference sequence). As DNA, the CDR3 is TGTGCCAGCGAGCGGGGGCCGACCGGGGAGCTGTTTTTT. Translation gives CASERGPTGELFF.

This clone occurred once. The chain's CDR3 is CASSGDRTGNEKLFF. The CDR3 coding sequence is TGTGCCAGCAGTGGGGACAGGACGGGTAATGAAAAACTGTTTTTT. This chain connects TRBV6-1 to TRBJ1-4, with 8 positions matching TRBD1. V shed 4 bases and J 4 bases; nucleotides not matched to a gene: 5. The CDR3 has 15 residues. Looked up from germline, CDR1 is MNHNS and CDR2 is SASEGT.

This sequence joins TRBV9 and TRBJ2-1; TRBD2 might be the D (6 bases). With 2 bases removed from V and 1 base from J, the gap between germline ends came to 7 bases. Germline CDR1 and CDR2: SGDLS and YYNGEE. The CDR3 has 14 amino acids. CDR3 loop: CASSVGGSYNEQFF. CDR3 coding DNA: TGTGCCAGCAGCGTGGGAGGTTCCTACAATGAGCAGTTCTTC.

The V and J genes are TRBV19 and TRBJ2-7, with TRBD1 matching 7 bases. V lost 1 base to trimming and J lost 0 bases; unmatched junction nucleotides: 6. The CDR3 runs to 16 residues. Germline loops: CDR1 LNHDA, CDR2 SQIVND (reference sequence). The CDR3 sequence: CASSIGWPGGSYEQYF. CDR3 in DNA: TGTGCCAGTAGTATAGGTTGGCCAGGGGGCTCCTACGAGCAGTACTTC.

The V and J genes are TRBV9 and TRBJ2-7; TRBD1 matches at 9 bases. V shed 3 bases and J 5 bases; nucleotides not matched to a gene: 9. CDR3 length: 15 amino acids. In germline, CDR1 is SGDLS, CDR2 YYNGEE. CDR3 bases: TGTGCCAGCAGCGACTCTGGACAGGGGTCCGACGAGCAGTACTTC. This gives the protein CASSDSGQGSDEQYF. The variable domain in full, completed from reference TRBV9 and TRBJ2-7, reads DSGVTQTPKHLITATGQRVTLRCSPRSGDLSVYWYQQSLDQGLQFLIQYYNGEERAKGNILERFSAQQFPDLHSELNLSSLELGDSALYFCASSDSGQGSDEQYFGPGTRLTVT.

This clone came up once. The chain has TRBV27 and TRBJ2-3; the D gene could be TRBD1 or TRBD2 (5 bases each). V lost 3 bases and J 5 bases, leaving 12 bases between the germline ends. Per the germline V gene, CDR1 is MNHEY and CDR2 is SMNVEV (reference sequence). The CDR3 length is 14 residues. The CDR3 nucleotides read TGTGCCAGCAGTTTCTTGGGGGAAAAAGATACGCAGTATTTT. Translating it yields CASSFLGEKDTQYF.

J is TRBJ2-5 and V is TRBV9; tentative D call: TRBD2 (5 bases). CDR3 length equals 16 residues. V shed 9 bases and J shed 5 bases, with 26 bases lying between them. Germline V CDR1 and CDR2: SGDLS, YYNGEE. The CDR3 DNA reads as TGTGCCAACAGTTTGGACTCCGCGTCTTTTGGCGAGACCCAGTACTTC. Encoded protein: CANSLDSASFGETQYF. The full variable domain, its missing parts supplied by reference TRBV9 and TRBJ2-5, is DSGVTQTPKHLITATGQRVTLRCSPRSGDLSVYWYQQSLDQGLQFLIQYYNGEERAKGNILERFSAQQFPDLHSELNLSSLELGDSALYFCANSLDSASFGETQYFGPGTRLLVL.

The rearrangement joins TRBV2 to TRBJ1-1; maybe TRBD1 (6 bases). Germline V gene lookup returns CDR1 SNHLY and CDR2 FYNNEI. The CDR3 is made up of 15 amino acids. V shed 2 bases and J shed 0 bases, with 10 bases lying between them. The CDR3, as DNA: TGTGCCAGCAGTGAATTTCGGGGGCTGAACACTGAAGCTTTCTTT. Protein: CASSEFRGLNTEAFF.

This chain links TRBV7-9 with TRBJ2-1; 8 nucleotides agree with TRBD2. Unmatched junction bases numbered 13, after V lost 5 bases and J lost 10 bases. CDR3 size: 15 residues. Per the germline V gene, CDR1 is SEHNR and CDR2 is FQNEAQ (reference sequence). The CDR3 region has the DNA TGTGCCAGCAGCCCAAGCGGGAGTTCTATATCGGAGCAGTTCTTC. Its translation is CASSPSGSSISEQFF.

The rearrangement links TRBV4-3 to TRBJ2-2; tentative D call: TRBD2 (6 bases). Germline values: CDR1 LGHNA, CDR2 YSLEER. The CDR3 loop spans 16 amino acids. Trimming pared 4 bases from V and 3 bases from J, leaving 15 bases between. CDR3 coding DNA: TGCGCCAGCAGCCCCCCCGGGGAGGCGTACACCGGGGAGCTGTTTTTT. This gives the protein CASSPPGEAYTGELFF.

The chain couples TRBV11-3 to TRBJ2-3; the match to TRBD2 covers 8 bases. Germline V lookup: CDR1 SGHNT, CDR2 YENEEA. The CDR3 covers 15 residues. Trimming at V came to 3 bases and at J to 4 bases, leaving 6 bases not matched to a gene. The CDR3 DNA follows: TGTGCCAGCAGCTTTCGGGGGGGCGTGGCAGATACGCAGTATTTT. Translation gives CASSFRGGVADTQYF.

V gene TRBV2 combines with J gene TRBJ2-3; TRBD1 matches 8 bases. V gave up 6 bases and J gave up 3 bases; unmatched junction bases: 11. The CDR3 is 16 amino acids. CDR1 is SNHLY and CDR2 is FYNNEI in the germline V gene. The CDR3 is CASSHRQGYATDTQYF. The CDR3 DNA is TGTGCCAGCAGCCACAGACAGGGGTATGCAACAGATACGCAGTATTTT.